One and the same sample provided the 11 T cell receptor beta chains below, sequenced in a study of T cell repertoires in urothelial bladder cancer. The table came from immunoSEQ multiplex PCR; TCRdb's copy has only in-frame clones and leaves some out. The sample gives roughly 6,600 clones, over 70% of which show up once; about 12% is in the top ten. Sequenced: tumor-infiltrating cells from bladder cancer. These receptors came from a human donor with urothelial carcinoma.

The chain links TRBV28 to TRBJ2-7; D unresolved. This CDR3 is 13 amino acids long. Germline assignment: CDR1 MDHEN and CDR2 SYDVKM. The V gene lost 2 bases and the J gene lost 3 bases, with 8 bases spanning the gap. CDR3 region: CASSLIGRYEQYF. The DNA for the CDR3 is TGTGCCAGCAGTTTAATAGGGCGCTACGAGCAGTACTTC.

The chain uses TRBV28 and TRBJ1-2; TRBD1 matches 7 bases. V shed 6 bases, J shed 8 bases, and the junction held 12 bases outside the gene matches. Germline CDR1 MDHEN, CDR2 SYDVKM. This CDR3 contains 14 residues. The CDR3 nucleotides read TGTGCCAGCAGCCCAAGACAGGGATTTTACGGCTACACCTTC. This codes for CASSPRQGFYGYTF.

This clone was counted a few times. The CDR3 spells CASSELPNLDGGTEAFF. The CDR3 DNA follows: TGTGCCAGCAGTGAGCTTCCCAACCTCGACGGGGGCACTGAAGCTTTCTTT. The chain has TRBV6-1 and TRBJ1-1, with D possibly matching TRBD1 (5 bases). CDR1 is MNHNS and CDR2 is SASEGT in the germline V gene. Trimming left V 3 bases short and J 4 bases short, with 21 bases between. The CDR3 spans 17 residues.

The chain is built from TRBV29-1 and TRBJ2-2, with D possibly matching TRBD2 (7 bases). The CDR3 runs to 15 residues. CDR1 and CDR2 (germline): SQVTM, ANQGSEA. The V end lost 4 bases, the J end lost 2 bases, and 14 bases lay between the germline ends. CDR3 residues: CSVVAGALNTGELFF. Here the CDR3 DNA reads TGCAGCGTTGTGGCGGGGGCCTTAAACACCGGGGAGCTGTTTTTT.

The table lists this clone with a few counts. This chain links TRBV2 with TRBJ1-3; D remains unclear. The CDR3 has 13 residues. Germline V CDR1 and CDR2: SNHLY, FYNNEI. Trimming pared 1 base from V and 8 bases from J, leaving 9 bases between. The DNA for the CDR3 is TGTGCCAGCAGTGAAGATGGCGCGGACACCATATATTTT. Protein product: CASSEDGADTIYF.

J is TRBJ1-2 and V is TRBV6-6; 10 bases map to TRBD1. This CDR3 region has 15 residues. The V and J ends lost 5 bases and 6 bases, in that order; junction bases with no gene match: 9. Germline CDR1 is MNHNY and CDR2 is SVGAGI (reference sequence). The CDR3 spells CASSLKGTGVNGYTF. CDR3 in DNA: TGTGCCAGCAGTCTCAAAGGGACAGGGGTGAATGGCTACACCTTC.

Only a few counts were recorded for this clone. This chain uses TRBV19 with TRBJ1-5, with 7 nucleotides matching TRBD1. The CDR3 contains 15 residues. The J segment lost 4 bases and the V segment lost 4 bases, leaving 7 bases of the junction unmatched. The germline V gene has CDR1 LNHDA and CDR2 SQIVND (reference sequence). The DNA of the CDR3 is TGTGCCAGTAGTACCCGGGACAGCAGAAATCAGCCCCAGCATTTT. Translated, it gives CASSTRDSRNQPQHF. The entire variable domain, with the rest obtained from reference TRBV19 and TRBJ1-5, is as follows: DGGITQSPKYLFRKEGQNVTLSCEQNLNHDAMYWYRQDPGQGLRLIYYSQIVNDFQKGDIAEGYSVSREKKESFPLTVTSAQKNPTAFYLCASSTRDSRNQPQHFGDGTRLSIL.

This chain connects TRBV6-4 to TRBJ2-1, with D unclear. V shed 2 bases and J shed 4 bases, with 15 bases lying between them. The length of the CDR3 is 16 residues. Germline CDR1 MRHNA, CDR2 SNTAGT. The CDR3 DNA sequence: TGTGCCAGCAGTGACAGTCCCACCAATTCGTACAATGAGCAGTTCTTC. Residues: CASSDSPTNSYNEQFF.

This chain joins TRBV6-5 and TRBJ2-3; D unclear. Germline CDR1 is MNHEY and CDR2 is SVGAGI. This CDR3 contains 11 residues. V shed 2 bases and J shed 7 bases, with 4 bases lying between them. The CDR3 region has the DNA TGTGCCAGCAGTTACGGTCATACGCAGTATTTT. Translated, it gives CASSYGHTQYF.

This clone was seen only once. This chain links TRBV2 with TRBJ2-1, with 8 bases that match TRBD2. CDR1 is SNHLY, CDR2 FYNNEI, per germline. The CDR3 is made up of 16 amino acids. The ends lost 5 bases at V and 5 bases at J; junction bases unmatched: 11. The CDR3 reads CASSYLAGTTNNEQFF. The CDR3 coding sequence is TGTGCCAGCAGTTATTTAGCGGGGACCACTAACAATGAGCAGTTCTTC.

The chain links TRBV9 to TRBJ1-1; D gene ambiguous. Germline V lookup: CDR1 SGDLS, CDR2 YYNGEE. Trimming shortened V by 0 bases and J by 3 bases, and 6 bases separated the two germline ends. The CDR3 has 13 residues. The CDR3 nucleotides read TGTGCCAGCAGCGTAGGGCTCGACACTGAAGCTTTCTTT. Its protein is CASSVGLDTEAFF.